Each of the 24 T cell receptor beta chains below was sequenced from the same sample in a study of shared clonotypes between healthy human individuals. Sequenced by immunoSEQ multiplex PCR; TCRdb stores in-frame clones only, minus some. The sample records 2 million to 2.5 million clones, 85% to 95% being singletons. CD8 cells classed as naive were CD45RO-negative and positively selected for CCR7, excluding terminally differentiated effector memory CD45RA+ cells. The sample was naive CD8+ T cells from PBMCs. Source of these receptors: a young man in good health. Some clones in this sample may be carry-over from other donors' samples.

Note on this clone: This sample includes further DNA sequences coding for the same CDR3. The rearrangement links TRBV27 to TRBJ2-7; 8 bases fit TRBD1. CDR1 and CDR2 (germline): MNHEY, SMNVEV (reference sequence). The CDR3 runs to 15 residues. V trimming: 5 bases; J trimming: 1 base; junction bases outside the gene matches: 7. CDR3 protein: CASSPRTGPSYEQYF. In DNA form, the CDR3 reads TGTGCCAGCAGTCCTAGGACAGGGCCGTCCTACGAGCAGTACTTC.

This rearrangement joins TRBV21-1 to TRBJ1-4. TRBV21-1 is termed a pseudogene. The CDR3 covers 17 residues. CDR3 residues: CASSKARGGWHCEKLFF. CDR3 DNA: TGTGCCAGCAGTAAAGCCCGGGGAGGCTGGCATTGTGAAAAACTGTTTTTT.

The gene calls are TRBV28 and TRBJ2-3; D remains unclear. V was shortened by 3 bases and J by 0 bases, with 19 bases between the two germline ends. This CDR3 contains 18 residues. Germline CDR1 and CDR2: MDHEN and SYDVKM. The CDR3 nucleotides are TGTGCCAGCAGTTTCGCTGACGCGGTCTCTACTAGCACAGATACGCAGTATTTT. The encoded protein is CASSFADAVSTSTDTQYF.

This chain links TRBV25-1 with TRBJ2-3; a possible D gene is TRBD1 (6 bases). Germline CDR1 MGHDK, CDR2 SYGVNS. The CDR3 consists of 16 residues. With 2 bases removed from V and 0 bases from J, the gap between germline ends came to 12 bases. For the CDR3, the DNA is TGTGCCAGCAGTGAAAAGGGGGTCTTTAGCACAGATACGCAGTATTTT. Translated: CASSEKGVFSTDTQYF.

In nucleotides, the CDR3 is TGTGCCAGCAGTCTCGGTGGTTATAGCGAGCAGTACTTC. Amino acids: CASSLGGYSEQYF. V is TRBV27 and J is TRBJ2-7; D is ambiguous. V lost 5 bases and J lost 6, with 14 bases in between. The CDR3 consists of 13 residues. Germline V gives CDR1 MNHEY, CDR2 SMNVEV (reference sequence).

The chain recombines TRBV7-9 with TRBJ2-6; 9 positions agree with TRBD1. The CDR3 runs 18 residues. Trimming at V came to 5 bases and at J to 0 bases, leaving 8 bases not matched to a gene. Germline V gene sequence: CDR1 SEHNR, CDR2 FQNEAQ (reference sequence). This CDR3 is CASSLQGARGSGANVLTF. The CDR3 nucleotides read TGTGCCAGCAGCCTACAGGGGGCCAGGGGCTCTGGGGCCAACGTCCTGACTTTC.

The chain joins TRBV29-1 to TRBJ1-2; perhaps TRBD1 as D (5 bases). The germline gives CDR1 SQVTM, CDR2 ANQGSEA. The CDR3 has 13 residues. Between the trimmed V and J ends, which lost 3 bases and 2 bases, there was a span of 10 bases. Written as DNA, the CDR3 is TGCAGCGTTGATGCAGGGATAAACTATGGCTACACCTTC. Translated, it gives CSVDAGINYGYTF.

The V gene is TRBV5-6, the J gene TRBJ2-1, with 7 nucleotides matching TRBD1. V shed 0 bases and J 8 bases; nucleotides not matched to a gene: 5. Germline CDR1 reads SGHDT; CDR2 reads YYEEEE. This CDR3 is built from 14 residues. DNA for the CDR3: TGTGCCAGCAGCTTGGGACAGGGATTCTATGAGCAGTTCTTC. It is translated as CASSLGQGFYEQFF.

Concerning this clone itself: Within the sample, other DNA sequences also encode this same CDR3. The J gene is TRBJ2-1, the V gene TRBV27, with D tentatively TRBD2 (6 bases). The V gene lost 5 bases and the J gene lost 0 bases, with 11 bases spanning the gap. The CDR3 covers 15 residues. CDR1 is MNHEY and CDR2 is SMNVEV in the germline V gene (reference sequence). CDR3 loop: CASSLRGSSYNEQFF. CDR3 bases: TGTGCCAGCAGTCTACGGGGGAGCTCCTACAATGAGCAGTTCTTC.

This sequence joins TRBV19 and TRBJ1-5, with D uncertain. This CDR3 has 11 amino acids. V shed 5 bases and J shed 6 bases, with 5 bases lying between them. Germline V gene lookup returns CDR1 LNHDA and CDR2 SQIVND (reference sequence). CDR3 sequence (DNA): TGTGCCAGTAGTCTGGGTCAGCCCCAGCATTTT. Translation: CASSLGQPQHF.

The V call is TRBV5-1, the J call TRBJ2-7; possible D gene TRBD2, 6 bases. This CDR3 contains 15 residues. Germline V gene lookup returns CDR1 SGHRS and CDR2 YFSETQ. With 4 bases removed from V and 6 bases from J, the gap between germline ends came to 20 bases. In DNA, the CDR3 is TGCGCCAGCAGCACGGATGGAGGGGCTGGGAGCGAGCAGTACTTC. It specifies CASSTDGGAGSEQYF.

This sequence joins TRBV4-1 and TRBJ1-2, with D unclear. The CDR3 runs to 13 residues. V was trimmed by 1 base and J by 4 bases, leaving 7 bases between them. The germline V gene has CDR1 MGHRA and CDR2 YSYEKL. CDR3 coding DNA: TGCGCCAGCAGCCAAGGATGGGCCTATGGCTACACCTTC. Translation gives CASSQGWAYGYTF.

J is TRBJ2-3 and V is TRBV7-9; a weak D match, TRBD2 (6 bases). Between the trimmed V and J ends, which lost 6 bases and 1 base, there was a span of 17 bases. The CDR3 runs to 16 residues. The germline CDR1 and CDR2 sequences are SEHNR and FQNEAQ (reference sequence). The CDR3 protein is CASSAYGSGGTDTQYF. The CDR3 DNA follows: TGTGCCAGCAGTGCTTACGGTAGCGGAGGCACAGATACGCAGTATTTT.

This clone was seen just once. The V and J genes are TRBV5-1 and TRBJ2-7, with 11 bases matching TRBD2. Unmatched junction bases numbered 2, after V lost 2 bases and J lost 4 bases. CDR3 length: 14 residues. Germline-derived CDR1 and CDR2 are SGHRS and YFSETQ. The CDR3, as DNA: TGCGCCAGCAGCTTTCGGACTAGCGGGTACGAGCAGTACTTC. The encoded protein is CASSFRTSGYEQYF. The whole variable domain, filled in from reference TRBV5-1 and TRBJ2-7, reads KAGVTQTPRYLIKTRGQQVTLSCSPISGHRSVSWYQQTPGQGLQFLFEYFSETQRNKGNFPGRFSGRQFSNSRSEMNVSTLELGDSALYLCASSFRTSGYEQYFGPGTRLTVT.

CDR3 loop: CASRPGGGEGKNIQYF. The CDR3, as DNA: TGTGCCAGCCGCCCTGGGGGGGGTGAAGGGAAAAACATTCAGTACTTC. The chain joins TRBV7-9 to TRBJ2-4, with 7 positions matching TRBD2. The CDR3 has 16 residues. CDR1 SEHNR and CDR2 FQNEAQ come from the germline V gene (reference sequence). Losses at the gene ends were 8 bases for V and 4 bases for J; bases not matched to a gene: 14.

A word on this clone: The identical CDR3 is also encoded by other nucleotide sequences in the sample. The chain carries TRBV30 and TRBJ1-3; no clear D gene. Germline CDR1 and CDR2: GTSNPN and SVGIG (reference sequence). The CDR3 runs to 13 residues. The V end was cut by 2 bases, the J end by 4 bases, with 9 bases between. CDR3 DNA sequence: TGTGCCTGGAGTTGGAGCTCCGGAAACACCATATATTTT. It yields the protein CAWSWSSGNTIYF.

This chain connects TRBV7-9 to TRBJ2-7; 7 nucleotides align to TRBD2. V shed 1 base and J 2 bases; nucleotides not matched to a gene: 5. In germline, CDR1 is SEHNR, CDR2 FQNEAQ (reference sequence). The CDR3 is 15 amino acids. The CDR3 spells CASSLGERGTYEQYF. The CDR3 DNA reads as TGTGCCAGCAGCTTAGGCGAGCGGGGTACCTACGAGCAGTACTTC.

The chain carries TRBV27 and TRBJ1-5; 8 bases fit TRBD1. V dropped 6 bases and J dropped 5; count of bases not matched to a gene: 6. This CDR3 comprises 14 residues. CDR1 is MNHEY and CDR2 is SMNVEV in the germline V gene (reference sequence). The CDR3 coding sequence is TGTGCCAGCAGCCAGGGGGCGGTCGATCAGCCCCAGCATTTT. Its translation is CASSQGAVDQPQHF.

About this clone itself: At the DNA level, this CDR3 is encoded by other sequences in the same sample as well. This sequence joins TRBV27 and TRBJ1-5, with D unclear. Germline V lookup: CDR1 MNHEY, CDR2 SMNVEV (reference sequence). V lost 2 bases to trimming and J lost 6 bases, with 8 bases between them. This CDR3 contains 13 residues. CDR3 DNA sequence: TGTGCCAGCAGTTTACGAGGAGGTCAGCCCCAGCATTTT. This sequence encodes CASSLRGGQPQHF.

The rearrangement joins TRBV15 to TRBJ2-1, with 7 bases aligning to TRBD2. Germline V gene sequence: CDR1 LNHNV, CDR2 YYDKDF (reference sequence). V shed 1 base, J shed 4 bases, and the junction held 1 base outside the gene matches. The CDR3 covers 14 residues. The DNA for the CDR3 is TGTGCCACCAGCAGAGCCGGGGGGTACAATGAGCAGTTCTTC. Its translation is CATSRAGGYNEQFF. The whole variable domain, remainder taken from reference TRBV15 and TRBJ2-1, is DAMVIQNPRYQVTQFGKPVTLSCSQTLNHNVMYWYQQKSSQAPKLLFHYYDKDFNNEADTPDNFQSRRPNTSFCFLDIRSPGLGDTAMYLCATSRAGGYNEQFFGPGTRLTVL.

This sequence joins TRBV5-1 and TRBJ2-2; D gene unclear. Germline CDR1 and CDR2: SGHRS and YFSETQ. V lost 4 bases, J lost 2 bases, and 15 bases lay in between. The CDR3 has 16 amino acids. CDR3 sequence (DNA): TGCGCCAGCAGCCCGGTACCAAGCGAAAACACCGGGGAGCTGTTTTTT. Translation: CASSPVPSENTGELFF. The whole variable domain, remainder taken from reference TRBV5-1 and TRBJ2-2, is KAGVTQTPRYLIKTRGQQVTLSCSPISGHRSVSWYQQTPGQGLQFLFEYFSETQRNKGNFPGRFSGRQFSNSRSEMNVSTLELGDSALYLCASSPVPSENTGELFFGEGSRLTVL.

As to this clone: The sample carries other DNA sequences with the same CDR3. V and J are TRBV12-5 and TRBJ2-7; 7 bases fit TRBD1. Germline CDR1 reads LGHNT; CDR2 reads FRNRAP. Trimming took 5 bases from V and 2 from J; bases not matched to a gene: 3. The CDR3 runs to 13 residues. The CDR3 region has the DNA TGTGCTAGTGGTCCCGGGACAGCCTACGAGCAGTACTTC. Residues: CASGPGTAYEQYF.

This rearrangement joins TRBV29-1 to TRBJ1-2, with 7 positions matching TRBD1. This CDR3 is built from 11 residues. The V segment lost 6 bases and the J segment 6 bases; nucleotides outside the gene matches: 4. The germline gives CDR1 SQVTM, CDR2 ANQGSEA. This CDR3 reads CSVDRPNGYTF. The DNA for the CDR3 is TGCAGCGTGGACAGGCCTAATGGCTACACCTTC.

The sample holds a few counts of this clone. V gene TRBV5-6 combines with J gene TRBJ1-2; 8 nucleotides agree with TRBD1. The CDR3 has 12 amino acids. Per the germline V gene, CDR1 is SGHDT and CDR2 is YYEEEE. The V gene end was trimmed by 3 bases and the J gene end by 5 bases; junction bases not matched to a gene: 0. The CDR3 nucleotides read TGTGCCAGCAGCTGGACAGGGTATGGCTACACCTTC. Translating it yields CASSWTGYGYTF. Variable domain in full (rest from reference TRBV5-6 and TRBJ1-2): DAGVTQSPTHLIKTRGQQVTLRCSPKSGHDTVSWYQQALGQGPQFIFQYYEEEERQRGNFPDRFSGHQFPNYSSELNVNALLLGDSALYLCASSWTGYGYTFGSGTRLTVV.